This passage covers 3 T cell receptor beta chains from one sample sequenced in a study of cytomegalovirus exposure and HLA in healthy donors. PCR used 60 Vbeta primers and 13 Jbeta primers. This table comes from immunoSEQ multiplex PCR, and its TCRdb copy is limited to in-frame clones, with some not included. Of under 150,000 clones listed, around 79% were seen once; the top ten hold over 2.5%. The sequencing input was PBMCs. All receptors come from a male donor in good health and CMV-seronegative.

The sample holds one count of this clone. The rearrangement joins TRBV21-1 to TRBJ1-2. TRBV21-1 is reported as a pseudogene. This CDR3 contains 17 residues. The CDR3 DNA sequence: TGTGCCAGCAGCAAGGGACCGCGGGAGGGAGGATTATATGGCTACACCTTC. It specifies CASSKGPREGGLYGYTF.

The chain's CDR3 is CASSELVQGNTIYF. CDR3 nucleotide sequence: TGTGCCAGCAGTGAATTAGTACAGGGAAACACCATATATTTT. The chain combines TRBV2 with TRBJ1-3; D remains unclear. The ends were cut back, 2 bases at V and 4 bases at J, with 9 bases in the middle. This CDR3 is built from 14 residues. Germline values: CDR1 SNHLY, CDR2 FYNNEI.

Regarding this clone: A read error may produce the germline difference seen at one junction end. The chain links TRBV4-1 to TRBJ2-7, with TRBD2 matching 7 bases. Germline CDR1 is MGHRA and CDR2 is YSYEKL. This CDR3 region has 14 residues. The CDR3 spells CASSHGGTSHEQYF. The CDR3 DNA is TGCGCCAGCAGCCACGGGGGGACCTCCCACGAGCAGTACTTC.